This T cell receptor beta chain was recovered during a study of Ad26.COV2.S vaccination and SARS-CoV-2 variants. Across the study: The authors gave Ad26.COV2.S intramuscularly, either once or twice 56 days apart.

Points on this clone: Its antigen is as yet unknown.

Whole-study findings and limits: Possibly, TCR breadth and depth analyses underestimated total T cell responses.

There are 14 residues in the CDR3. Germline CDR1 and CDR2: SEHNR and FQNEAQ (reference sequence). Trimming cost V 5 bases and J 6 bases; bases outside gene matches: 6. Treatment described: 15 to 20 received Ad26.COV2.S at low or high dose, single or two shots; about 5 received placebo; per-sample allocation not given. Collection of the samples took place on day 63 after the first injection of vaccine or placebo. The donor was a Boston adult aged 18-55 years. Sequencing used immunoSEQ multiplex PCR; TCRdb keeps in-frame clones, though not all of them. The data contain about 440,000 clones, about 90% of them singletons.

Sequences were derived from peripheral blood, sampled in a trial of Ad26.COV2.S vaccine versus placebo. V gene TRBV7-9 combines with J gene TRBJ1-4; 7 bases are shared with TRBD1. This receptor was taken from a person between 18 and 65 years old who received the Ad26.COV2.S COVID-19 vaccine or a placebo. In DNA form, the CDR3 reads TGTGCCAGCAGCGGCGGGACAGCCGATGAAAAACTGTTTTTT. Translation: CASSGGTADEKLFF.